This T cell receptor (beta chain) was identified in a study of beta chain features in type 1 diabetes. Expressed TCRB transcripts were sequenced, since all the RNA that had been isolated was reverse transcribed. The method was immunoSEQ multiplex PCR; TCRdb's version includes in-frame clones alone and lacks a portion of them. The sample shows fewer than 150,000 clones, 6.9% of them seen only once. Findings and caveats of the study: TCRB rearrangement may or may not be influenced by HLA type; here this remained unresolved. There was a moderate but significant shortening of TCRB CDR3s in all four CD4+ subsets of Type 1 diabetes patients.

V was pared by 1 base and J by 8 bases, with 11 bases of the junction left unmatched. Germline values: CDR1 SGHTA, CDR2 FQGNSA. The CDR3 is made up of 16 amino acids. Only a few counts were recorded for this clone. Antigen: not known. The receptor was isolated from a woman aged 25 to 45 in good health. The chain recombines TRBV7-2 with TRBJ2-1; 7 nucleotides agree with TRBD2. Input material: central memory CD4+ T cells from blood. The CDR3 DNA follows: TGTGCCAGCAGCTTAGGTCCTAGCGGAGTGGGGGATGAGCAGTTCTTC. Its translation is CASSLGPSGVGDEQFF.